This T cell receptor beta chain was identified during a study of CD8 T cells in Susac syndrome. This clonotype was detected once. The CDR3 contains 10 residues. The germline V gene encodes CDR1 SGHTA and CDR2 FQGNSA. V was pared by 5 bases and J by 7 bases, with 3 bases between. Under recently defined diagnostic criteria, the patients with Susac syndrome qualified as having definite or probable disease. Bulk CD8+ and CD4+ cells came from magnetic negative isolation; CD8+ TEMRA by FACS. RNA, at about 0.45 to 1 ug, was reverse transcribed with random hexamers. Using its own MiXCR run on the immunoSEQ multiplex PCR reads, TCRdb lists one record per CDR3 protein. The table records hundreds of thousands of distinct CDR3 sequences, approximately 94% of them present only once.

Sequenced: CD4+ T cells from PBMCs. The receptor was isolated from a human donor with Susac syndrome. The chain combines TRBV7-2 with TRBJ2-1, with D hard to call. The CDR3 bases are TGTGCCAGCAGCAGAAATGAGCAGTTCTTC. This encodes CASSRNEQFF.